A single sample is the source of the 28 T cell receptor beta chains below, sequenced in a study of T cells after yellow fever vaccination. TCRdb re-derived calls from the 5' RACE reads in MiXCR, one entry per CDR3 protein. The profile shows under 550,000 distinct CDR3 sequences, about a fifth of them singletons. Sequenced here: PBMCs, sampled less than 25 days after the first yellow fever vaccination. All receptors come from a man aged 18 to 30 who received the YFV17D yellow fever vaccine.

Concerning this clonotype: A read error may account for a junction end that differs from germline. V is TRBV5-6 and J is TRBJ1-1, with D perhaps TRBD1 (6 bases). Germline CDR1 is SGHDT and CDR2 is YYEEEE. The CDR3 is 11 residues long. This CDR3 is CASSLQGPRVF. CDR3 sequence (DNA): TGTGCCAGCAGCTTACAGGGACCTCGGGTCTTT.

The genes are TRBV24-1 and TRBJ2-1, with 11 bases that match TRBD2. CDR3 length equals 16 residues. Trimming cost V 4 bases and J 7 bases; bases outside gene matches: 8. Germline CDR1 KGHDR, CDR2 SFDVKD. The CDR3 nucleotides read TGTGCCACCAGTGAGATAGCGGGGGGGCCAACAAATGAGCAGTTCTTC. This codes for CATSEIAGGPTNEQFF.

This clonotype appeared a few times. This sequence joins TRBV3-1 and TRBJ1-4, with TRBD1 matching over 7 bases. Losses at the gene ends were 4 bases for V and 4 bases for J; bases not matched to a gene: 3. Per the germline V gene, CDR1 is LGHDT and CDR2 is YNNKEL (reference sequence). The CDR3 is 14 residues long. The CDR3 sequence: CASSPGQINEKLFF. As DNA, the CDR3 is TGTGCCAGCAGCCCGGGACAGATTAATGAAAAACTGTTTTTT.

The rearrangement joins TRBV20-1 to TRBJ1-5; weak D call: TRBD1 (5 bases). The CDR3 covers 13 residues. The germline V gene encodes CDR1 DFQATT and CDR2 SNEGSKA (reference sequence). V lost 6 bases and J 6 bases, leaving 15 bases between the germline ends. CDR3 sequence reads: CSAWGGRGQPQHF. The CDR3 DNA is TGCAGTGCCTGGGGGGGTCGAGGTCAGCCCCAGCATTTT.

This clonotype has only one observation. This chain joins TRBV19 and TRBJ2-1; 7 bases match TRBD2. CDR1 is LNHDA and CDR2 is SQIVND in the germline V gene (reference sequence). The V and J ends lost 10 bases and 9 bases, in that order; junction bases with no gene match: 21. This CDR3 is 16 amino acids long. CDR3 sequence reads: CATHPNPSGAPGEQFF. The CDR3 nucleotides read TGTGCCACCCATCCCAACCCCAGCGGGGCGCCTGGTGAGCAGTTCTTC.

The chain links TRBV12-5 to TRBJ2-7; D is unclear. The CDR3 extends over 12 amino acids. Per the germline V gene, CDR1 is LGHNT and CDR2 is FRNRAP. V lost 5 bases to trimming and J lost 6 bases, with 11 bases between them. The CDR3 spells CASGTLVAEQYF. The CDR3 coding sequence is TGTGCTAGTGGTACGTTGGTAGCCGAGCAGTACTTC.

This clonotype has a handful of counts. J is TRBJ1-5 and V is TRBV19; TRBD1 aligns across 9 bases. CDR1 is LNHDA, CDR2 SQIVND, per germline (reference sequence). CDR3 length: 13 amino acids. V lost 5 bases to trimming and J lost 7 bases; unmatched junction nucleotides: 3. This chain's CDR3 is CASSGTGRQPQHF. The CDR3 DNA sequence: TGTGCCAGTAGTGGGACAGGGCGACAGCCCCAGCATTTT.

This chain joins TRBV4-1 and TRBJ2-1; tentatively, D is TRBD2 (5 bases). Trimming removed 0 bases from V and 0 bases from J, with 15 bases in between. Per germline, CDR1 MGHRA and CDR2 YSYEKL. The CDR3 is made up of 18 amino acids. The CDR3 region is CASSQDPQRFSSYNEQFF. The CDR3, as DNA: TGCGCCAGCAGCCAAGACCCCCAGCGGTTTAGCTCCTACAATGAGCAGTTCTTC.

This clonotype was observed a handful of times. V gene TRBV9 combines with J gene TRBJ2-2, with TRBD1 matching 8 bases. Per the germline V gene, CDR1 is SGDLS and CDR2 is YYNGEE. V lost 3 bases and J lost 6; bases outside the gene matches: 10. CDR3 size: 16 residues. The CDR3 region is CASSARTGSRSGELFF. The DNA of the CDR3 is TGTGCCAGCAGCGCCCGGACAGGGAGCCGGTCCGGGGAGCTGTTTTTT.

The V gene is TRBV6-5, the J gene TRBJ1-2; D remains ambiguous. Trimming removed 2 bases from V and 0 bases from J, with 10 bases in between. CDR3 size: 15 residues. CDR1 is MNHEY and CDR2 is SVGAGI in the germline V gene. DNA of the CDR3: TGTGCCAGCAGTTACGTGTCGGGGTCTAACTATGGCTACACCTTC. Amino acid sequence: CASSYVSGSNYGYTF.

This chain joins TRBV13 and TRBJ2-4; D not resolved. Per the germline V gene, CDR1 is PRHDT and CDR2 is FYEKMQ (reference sequence). The V gene lost 5 bases and the J gene lost 0 bases, with 8 bases spanning the gap. The CDR3 sequence is 14 residues long. CDR3 bases: TGTGCCAGCAGCCCCCCCTTAGCCAAAAACATTCAGTACTTC. Encoded protein: CASSPPLAKNIQYF.

This clonotype has more than one count but fewer than ten. CDR3 DNA: TGTGCCAGCAGCCCGGAGATGGAAGAGACCCAGTACTTC. Translated, it gives CASSPEMEETQYF. The chain is built from TRBV5-4 and TRBJ2-5; D not resolved. There are 13 residues in the CDR3. Germline V gene data show CDR1 as SGHNT and CDR2 as YYREEE (reference sequence). Between the trimmed V and J ends, which lost 4 bases and 3 bases, there was a span of 10 bases.

The chain has TRBV7-9 and TRBJ2-3; 7 bases agree with TRBD2. CDR1 and CDR2 from the germline V gene are SEHNR and FQNEAQ (reference sequence). V shed 4 bases and J 2 bases; nucleotides not matched to a gene: 6. The CDR3 runs 15 residues. The CDR3 loop reads CASSSAGTTTDTQYF. In DNA form, the CDR3 reads TGTGCCAGCAGCTCAGCCGGGACTACCACAGATACGCAGTATTTT.

This chain joins TRBV7-2 and TRBJ1-5; D is unresolved. V was trimmed by 5 bases and J by 11 bases, leaving 16 bases between them. Germline V gene lookup returns CDR1 SGHTA and CDR2 FQGNSA. The length of the CDR3 is 13 residues. The CDR3 DNA reads TGTGCCAGCAGCCCCGGACGGTTCGAGGCCCAGCATTTT. Protein product: CASSPGRFEAQHF. The entire variable domain, with the rest obtained from reference TRBV7-2 and TRBJ1-5, is as follows: GAGVSQSPSNKVTEKGKDVELRCDPISGHTALYWYRQSLGQGLEFLIYFQGNSAPDKSGLPSDRFSAERTGGSVSTLTIQRTQQEDSAVYLCASSPGRFEAQHFGDGTRLSIL.

The rearrangement links TRBV20-1 to TRBJ2-2; D is tentatively TRBD1 or TRBD2 (5 bases each). Germline V gives CDR1 DFQATT, CDR2 SNEGSKA (reference sequence). The V and J ends lost 7 bases and 1 base respectively, with 7 bases between them. The CDR3 sequence is 12 residues long. The CDR3 reads CSGGMNTGELFF. The CDR3 bases are TGCAGTGGGGGGATGAACACCGGGGAGCTGTTTTTT.

This clonotype was seen a few times. The chain uses TRBV5-4 and TRBJ2-3; D unclear. V lost 3 bases, J lost 1 base, and 12 bases lay in between. Germline CDR1 and CDR2: SGHNT and YYREEE (reference sequence). The CDR3 consists of 15 residues. The CDR3 DNA follows: TGTGCCAGCAGCTCCCTGGGTTCTGGCACAGATACGCAGTATTTT. Amino acids: CASSSLGSGTDTQYF.

This clonotype was seen more than once but under ten times. J is TRBJ2-3 and V is TRBV14; maybe TRBD2 (5 bases). Germline values: CDR1 SGHDN, CDR2 FVKESK. Trimming cost V 1 base and J 3 bases, with 14 bases left between them. This CDR3 is 16 amino acids long. CDR3 DNA sequence: TGTGCCAGCAGCCAAGTATGGTACAGAGGGACAGATACGCAGTATTTT. Translation: CASSQVWYRGTDTQYF.

V gene TRBV7-2 combines with J gene TRBJ2-3, with unresolved D. Trimming cost V 3 bases and J 4 bases, with 8 bases left between them. This CDR3 contains 13 residues. Germline V CDR1 and CDR2: SGHTA, FQGNSA. The CDR3 bases are TGTGCCAGCAGCTTTGCGATCCCAGATACGCAGTATTTT. It yields the protein CASSFAIPDTQYF.

The chain is built from TRBV29-1 and TRBJ2-1, with a weak D call TRBD1 (6 bases). Germline lookup yields CDR1 SQVTM and CDR2 ANQGSEA. The CDR3 is 16 residues long. The V end was cut by 0 bases, the J end by 2 bases, with 14 bases between. The CDR3 DNA reads as TGCAGCGTTGAAGATCTAAACAGGGATCCCTACAATGAGCAGTTCTTC. Its protein product is CSVEDLNRDPYNEQFF.

A few counts support this clonotype. The chain joins TRBV10-1 to TRBJ2-3, with 8 bases fitting TRBD1. Germline loops: CDR1 WNHNN, CDR2 SYGVQD (reference sequence). V trimming: 4 bases; J trimming: 3 bases; junction bases outside the gene matches: 12. This CDR3 comprises 17 residues. The CDR3 DNA follows: TGCGCCAGCAGTGGACTGACAGGGGCAGACTTTACAGATACGCAGTATTTT. Translated: CASSGLTGADFTDTQYF.

There are many counts of this clonotype. The V call is TRBV7-7, the J call TRBJ1-1; D gene unclear. The length of the CDR3 is 13 residues. Germline CDR1 reads SSHAT; CDR2 reads FNYEAQ (reference sequence). This CDR3 is CASSAGQNTEAFF. The DNA of the CDR3 is TGTGCTAGCTCAGCCGGGCAGAACACTGAAGCTTTCTTT. Using reference TRBV7-7 and TRBJ1-1 for the parts outside the CDR3, the full variable domain is GAGVSQSPRYKVTKRGQDVTLRCDPISSHATLYWYQQALGQGPEFLTYFNYEAQPDKSGLPSDRFSAERPEGSISTLTIQRTEQRDSAMYRCASSAGQNTEAFFGQGTRLTVV.

Comments on this clonotype: The junction and the germline gene differ at one end; a read error may be behind it. The V and J genes are TRBV4-1 and TRBJ2-7; 9 bases agree with TRBD1. This CDR3 contains 14 residues. Germline CDR1 MGHRA, CDR2 YSYEKL. This chain's CDR3 is CASSQPGQGNEQHF. The CDR3 coding sequence is TGCGCCAGCAGCCAGCCCGGACAGGGGAACGAGCAGCACTTC.

The chain uses TRBV7-8 and TRBJ2-6; no firm D call. The CDR3 sequence is 15 residues long. V lost 3 bases and J 4 bases, leaving 10 bases between the germline ends. CDR1 is SGHVS, CDR2 FQNEAQ, per germline. The CDR3: CASSLAATGANVLTF. The CDR3 DNA sequence: TGTGCCAGCAGCTTGGCAGCAACGGGGGCCAACGTCCTGACTTTC.

Only a few counts were recorded for this clonotype. J is TRBJ2-1 and V is TRBV25-1; no definite D call. The CDR3 covers 12 residues. Germline V gene data show CDR1 as MGHDK and CDR2 as SYGVNS. V lost 3 bases and J 14 bases, leaving 14 bases between the germline ends. The CDR3 protein is CASSDQPHPEFF. In DNA form, the CDR3 reads TGTGCCAGCAGTGACCAGCCACATCCAGAGTTCTTC. Full variable domain (rest looked up from reference TRBV25-1 and TRBJ2-1): EADIYQTPRYLVIGTGKKITLECSQTMGHDKMYWYQQDPGMELHLIHYSYGVNSTEKGDLSSESTVSRIRTEHFPLTLESARPSHTSQYLCASSDQPHPEFFGPGTRLTVL.

This clonotype was counted between two and nine times. This chain connects TRBV7-2 to TRBJ1-1; TRBD1 might be the D (5 bases). Trimming took off 1 base at V and 4 bases at J, with 13 bases between the two ends. CDR1 SGHTA and CDR2 FQGNSA come from the germline V gene. The CDR3 extends over 15 amino acids. The CDR3 sequence: CASSLEGGGGTEAFF. Here the CDR3 DNA reads TGTGCCAGCAGCTTAGAGGGTGGGGGGGGCACTGAAGCTTTCTTT.

A word on this clonotype: Just one base apart from a much larger clone, this may be a read error. The CDR3 ends on some other residue instead of the conserved phenylalanine or tryptophan, so this is likely a read error. This chain joins TRBV5-1 and TRBJ1-2; D ambiguous. The V end lost 4 bases, the J end lost 0 bases, and 16 bases lay between the germline ends. CDR1 is SGHRS and CDR2 is YFSETQ in the germline V gene. The CDR3 has 16 amino acids. CDR3 region: CASSDIPGDPNYGYTI. The CDR3 nucleotides are TGCGCCAGCAGCGACATCCCAGGAGACCCTAACTATGGCTACACCATC.

The gene calls are TRBV10-3 and TRBJ2-5; D remains ambiguous. The CDR3 runs 13 residues. Looked up from germline, CDR1 is ENHRY and CDR2 is SYGVKD. Trimming pared 3 bases from V and 5 bases from J, leaving 10 bases between. CDR3 DNA sequence: TGTGCCATCAGTGAACGAAGTCGGGAGACCCAGTACTTC. Translating gives CAISERSRETQYF.

A few counts support this clonotype. The V gene is TRBV3-1, the J gene TRBJ2-1; perhaps D is TRBD1 or TRBD2 (5 bases each). This CDR3 region has 13 residues. Germline CDR1 and CDR2: LGHDT and YNNKEL (reference sequence). Trimming stripped 2 bases from V and 8 bases from J, with 10 bases between. Written as DNA, the CDR3 is TGTGCCAGCAGCCAACATGGGGGTTATGAGCAGTTCTTC. It yields the protein CASSQHGGYEQFF.